What follows describes a single T cell receptor beta chain. The sample comes from a study of blood T cell repertoires in COVID-19. Study summary: Acute and convalescent COVID-19 specimens originated in the United States, Italy and Spain. From T cells, B-cell-depleted T cells, or PBMCs came the material, which was cDNA or gDNA.

Per the original data handling: Reference gene primer amplification gave estimated nucleated cell counts. Profiled with immunoSEQ multiplex PCR; TCRdb holds only in-frame clones, not every one. Clonal size and the V and J genes are those of that table, whereas D and trimming came from the DNA. This sample carries nearly 80,000 clones, approximately 80% of them seen once, and the ten largest clones take around a third. Germline CDR1 is LNHDA and CDR2 is SQIVND (reference sequence). This CDR3 has 13 residues. V was pared by 1 base and J by 5 bases, with 5 bases between. The TCR originated in a woman between 65 and 79 years old with acute or convalescent COVID-19. This chain connects TRBV19 to TRBJ1-4; D call uncertain. The material sequenced was peripheral blood. The CDR3 DNA sequence: TGTGCCAGTAGTATAGCCGTGAATGAAAAACTGTTTTTT. Translated, it gives CASSIAVNEKLFF.